The 22 T cell receptor beta chains below were found in one sample sequenced in a study of chemoradiotherapy in HPV16-positive cancers. Assay used: immunoSEQ multiplex PCR; TCRdb lists only in-frame clones, some missing. Altogether about 20,000 clones are present, over 85% being singletons, with the ten largest covering approximately 6.2%. The material sequenced was blood, taken from a patient who underwent chemoradiotherapy. The receptors shown here come from a human donor with HPV-associated anogenital cancer.

The V gene is TRBV21-1, the J gene TRBJ2-6; the D call TRBD2 from the table was never checked on the DNA. TRBV21-1 is annotated as a pseudogene. The CDR3 runs 18 residues. CDR3 region: CASSKEALNYAGANVLTF. In nucleotides, the CDR3 is TGTGCCAGCAGCAAAGAGGCCCTAAACTACGCTGGGGCCAACGTCCTGACTTTC.

V is TRBV6-5 and J is TRBJ1-5, with D unresolved. V lost 2 bases, J lost 6 bases, and 11 bases lay in between. This CDR3 contains 14 residues. From germline, CDR1 is MNHEY and CDR2 SVGAGI. CDR3 sequence reads: CASSYQRVGQPQHF. In DNA, the CDR3 is TGTGCCAGCAGTTACCAAAGGGTTGGTCAGCCCCAGCATTTT.

This rearrangement joins TRBV2 to TRBJ2-7; either TRBD1 or TRBD2 may supply D (5 bases each). CDR1 is SNHLY and CDR2 is FYNNEI in the germline V gene. The CDR3 is made up of 13 amino acids. Between the trimmed V and J ends, which lost 5 bases and 2 bases, there was a span of 10 bases. CDR3 nucleotide sequence: TGTGCCAGCAGTCCGGGACGGACCTACGAGCAGTACGTC. Translated, it gives CASSPGRTYEQYV.

The rearrangement uses TRBV29-1 and TRBJ1-1; TRBD1 might be the D (6 bases). The V and J ends lost 5 bases and 0 bases respectively, with 13 bases between them. CDR1 is SQVTM and CDR2 is ANQGSEA in the germline V gene. CDR3 length: 14 residues. The CDR3 sequence is CSVLQGTLNTEAFF. The CDR3 DNA follows: TGCAGCGTTCTACAGGGAACCCTGAACACTGAAGCTTTCTTT.

The rearrangement links TRBV6-5 to TRBJ1-1; no definite D call. V lost 0 bases to trimming and J lost 2 bases, with 13 bases between them. Germline CDR1 MNHEY, CDR2 SVGAGI. The CDR3 has 16 amino acids. The CDR3 region is CASSYSMSPANTEAFF. The CDR3 DNA sequence: TGTGCCAGCAGTTACTCTATGTCCCCGGCAAACACTGAAGCTTTCTTT.

The gene calls are TRBV6-5 and TRBJ1-6, with D maybe TRBD1 (6 bases). The germline CDR1 and CDR2 sequences are MNHEY and SVGAGI. The CDR3 runs to 16 residues. The V end was cut by 4 bases, the J end by 0 bases, with 10 bases between. In DNA, the CDR3 is TGTGCCAGCAGTTTATCAGGGGACTCCTATAATTCACCCCTCCACTTT. This gives the protein CASSLSGDSYNSPLHF.

The chain couples TRBV6-4 to TRBJ1-2; 7 nucleotides line up with TRBD1. CDR1 MRHNA and CDR2 SNTAGT come from the germline V gene. The CDR3 runs 15 residues. With V trimmed by 0 bases and J by 4 bases, 5 bases remained unmatched. CDR3 protein: CASSDSTGNFYGYTF. The CDR3 nucleotides read TGTGCCAGCAGTGACTCGACAGGGAACTTCTATGGCTACACCTTC.

The chain joins TRBV6-1 to TRBJ2-3, with 9 positions matching TRBD1. The CDR3 sequence is 15 residues long. The germline V gene encodes CDR1 MNHNS and CDR2 SASEGT. V dropped 6 bases and J dropped 0; count of bases not matched to a gene: 4. As DNA, the CDR3 is TGTGCCAGCAGCGGACAGGGGCCTAGCACAGATACGCAGTATTTT. Protein sequence: CASSGQGPSTDTQYF.

The chain joins TRBV15 to TRBJ2-3; 8 nucleotides match TRBD2. CDR1 is LNHNV, CDR2 YYDKDF, per germline (reference sequence). The CDR3 has 17 residues. The V gene end was trimmed by 3 bases and the J gene end by 2 bases; junction bases not matched to a gene: 10. Here the CDR3 reads CATSSPRGGGITDTQYF. The CDR3, as DNA: TGTGCCACCAGCAGTCCTAGGGGCGGGGGGATCACAGATACGCAGTATTTT.

The J gene is TRBJ1-1, the V gene TRBV19; the D gene is possibly TRBD1 (6 bases). CDR1 is LNHDA and CDR2 is SQIVND in the germline V gene (reference sequence). V was cut by 7 bases and J by 1 base, with 10 bases left in between. The CDR3 is 13 amino acids. The CDR3 is CASTKDRNTEAFF. CDR3 in DNA: TGTGCCAGTACCAAGGACAGGAACACTGAAGCTTTCTTT.

The CDR3 reads CAITPAGPNYGYTF. CDR3 bases: TGTGCCATCACCCCAGCGGGGCCAAACTATGGCTACACCTTC. V gene TRBV10-3 combines with J gene TRBJ1-2; weak D call: TRBD1 (5 bases). This CDR3 spans 14 amino acids. V dropped 7 bases and J dropped 2 bases, with 14 bases sitting between them. Germline assignment: CDR1 ENHRY and CDR2 SYGVKD.

This CDR3 is CASRSGLPGGGNEQFF. The CDR3 coding sequence is TGTGCCAGCAGGTCGGGACTCCCCGGAGGGGGCAATGAGCAGTTCTTC. This chain uses TRBV2 with TRBJ2-1, with D possibly being TRBD1 or TRBD2 (6 bases each). CDR1 SNHLY and CDR2 FYNNEI come from the germline V gene. Deletions cut 6 bases from V and 6 bases from J, with 21 bases between. CDR3 size: 16 residues.

The chain is built from TRBV7-2 and TRBJ2-1; D may be TRBD1 (5 bases). In germline, CDR1 is SGHTA, CDR2 FQGNSA. With 2 bases removed from V and 6 bases from J, the gap between germline ends came to 11 bases. The CDR3 totals 14 residues. CDR3 residues: CASSLHRRRNEQFF. In DNA, the CDR3 is TGTGCCAGCAGCTTACACAGGCGGCGCAATGAGCAGTTCTTC. Drawing the rest from reference TRBV7-2 and TRBJ2-1, the complete variable domain is GAGVSQSPSNKVTEKGKDVELRCDPISGHTALYWYRQSLGQGLEFLIYFQGNSAPDKSGLPSDRFSAERTGGSVSTLTIQRTQQEDSAVYLCASSLHRRRNEQFFGPGTRLTVL.

The J gene is TRBJ1-6, the V gene TRBV30, with a tentative D call TRBD1 (6 bases). With 6 bases removed from V and 7 bases from J, the gap between germline ends came to 10 bases. The CDR3 is 12 residues long. CDR1 and CDR2 (germline): GTSNPN, SVGIG (reference sequence). The CDR3 sequence is CACSGGNSPLHF. CDR3 DNA sequence: TGTGCCTGTTCGGGGGGCAATTCACCCCTCCACTTT.

J is TRBJ2-5 and V is TRBV7-6; 9 nucleotides line up with TRBD2. V shed 5 bases, J shed 5 bases, and the junction held 12 bases outside the gene matches. The CDR3 length is 16 residues. Germline values: CDR1 SGHVS, CDR2 FNYEAQ. The CDR3 bases are TGTGCCAGCAGCCCCCGGGGAGCGGGGGGCGGGGAGACCCAGTACTTC. It translates to CASSPRGAGGGETQYF. Drawing the rest from reference TRBV7-6 and TRBJ2-5, the complete variable domain is GAGVSQSPRYKVTKRGQDVALRCDPISGHVSLYWYRQALGQGPEFLTYFNYEAQQDKSGLPNDRFSAERPEGSISTLTIQRTEQRDSAMYRCASSPRGAGGGETQYFGPGTRLLVL.

The chain uses TRBV2 and TRBJ2-3, with D perhaps given as TRBD1 or TRBD2 (6 bases each). CDR1 is SNHLY, CDR2 FYNNEI, per germline. The CDR3 has 13 residues. V lost 11 bases and J 2 bases, leaving 14 bases between the germline ends. The CDR3 sequence is CAGGGSITDTQYF. The DNA for the CDR3 is TGTGCCGGAGGGGGAAGTATCACAGATACGCAGTATTTT.

The genes are TRBV6-1 and TRBJ2-6, with D perhaps being TRBD1 or TRBD2 (5 bases each). This CDR3 comprises 15 residues. Germline V gene sequence: CDR1 MNHNS, CDR2 SASEGT. The germline V and J ends were trimmed by 8 bases and 2 bases, with 13 bases remaining between them. As DNA, the CDR3 is TGTGCCAGCGGGGGAGTTACGCCTGGGGCCAACGTCCTGACTTTC. Protein product: CASGGVTPGANVLTF.

The chain recombines TRBV19 with TRBJ1-5; 10 bases match TRBD1. Germline V gene data show CDR1 as LNHDA and CDR2 as SQIVND (reference sequence). The CDR3 sequence is 18 residues long. V was pared by 2 bases and J by 3 bases, with 10 bases of the junction left unmatched. CDR3 sequence: CASSIRGKGTGDNQPQHF. The DNA of the CDR3 is TGTGCCAGTAGTATACGAGGAAAGGGGACAGGGGACAATCAGCCCCAGCATTTT.

The chain recombines TRBV5-4 with TRBJ2-2; 10 bases agree with TRBD2. The CDR3 contains 17 residues. V shed 1 base, J shed 6 bases, and the junction held 9 bases outside the gene matches. Germline CDR1 is SGHNT and CDR2 is YYREEE (reference sequence). This chain's CDR3 is CASSLRPSGGAPGELFF. CDR3 nucleotide sequence: TGTGCCAGCAGCTTGCGTCCCAGCGGGGGGGCACCCGGGGAGCTGTTTTTT.

V is TRBV5-6 and J is TRBJ2-6, with a tentative D call TRBD1 (5 bases). This CDR3 has 19 residues. The V gene lost 1 base and the J gene lost 0 bases, with 17 bases spanning the gap. Per the germline V gene, CDR1 is SGHDT and CDR2 is YYEEEE. The CDR3 region is CASSLYTGFQSSGANVLTF. CDR3 in DNA: TGTGCCAGCAGCTTGTATACAGGTTTTCAATCCTCTGGGGCCAACGTCCTGACTTTC.

This chain connects TRBV4-2 to TRBJ1-4; TRBD1 might be the D (5 bases). V was clipped by 1 base and J by 7 bases, with 16 bases between them. This CDR3 region has 16 residues. Germline loops: CDR1 LGHNA, CDR2 YNFKEQ. The CDR3, as DNA: TGTGCCAGCAGCCAAGTCAAGGGGACGAAATCTGAAAAACTGTTTTTT. Amino acid sequence: CASSQVKGTKSEKLFF.

The gene calls are TRBV18 and TRBJ1-2, with D perhaps matching TRBD1 (5 bases). V was pared by 2 bases and J by 8 bases, with 12 bases between. The germline CDR1 and CDR2 sequences are KGHSH and LQKENI. The CDR3 has 13 residues. The CDR3 DNA reads TGTGCCAGCTCACCATCGGCAGGGTTGGGCTACACCTTC. Translation: CASSPSAGLGYTF.